This TCR beta chain was identified during a study of PD-L1 blockade in urothelial cancer. Across the whole study: The researchers analyzed blood 3 weeks (second dose) and 6 weeks after treatment start. Typically, measured as a median, blood samples had approximately 130,000 T cells. Study conclusions and caveats: Better survival was predicted by below-median pretreatment blood TCR clonality.

This CDR3 comprises 13 residues. The V gene's germline CDR1 is LNHNV and CDR2 YYDKDF (reference sequence). With 9 bases removed from V and 3 bases from J, the gap between germline ends came to 12 bases. Regarding time point: peripheral blood 6 weeks after treatment start. With respect to this clone: Antigen: not known.

This table comes from immunoSEQ multiplex PCR, and its TCRdb copy is limited to in-frame clones, with some not included. Among about 44,000 clones listed, more than 80% were seen once. This sample comprised PBMCs, obtained around atezolizumab (anti-PD-L1) treatment. The chain uses TRBV15 and TRBJ1-5; D ambiguous. The receptor's source is a man between 65 and 85 years old with urothelial cancer. DNA of the CDR3: TGTGCCACGAGAGACACCACCAATCAGCCCCAGCATTTT. Translating gives CATRDTTNQPQHF.